This T cell receptor (beta chain) was retrieved from a study of blood T cell repertoires in COVID-19. Repertoires were generated with immunoSEQ multiplex PCR, while TCRdb's copy carries only in-frame clones and drops some. The sample holds 450,000 to 500,000 clones; approximately 86% are singletons and the top ten take approximately 8%. Specimen: PBMCs or T cells enriched from blood (not recorded which). The source is a woman aged 55 to 70 who had recovered from COVID-19.

CDR3 DNA: TGTGCCAGCAGTGAAGGGGGGACACGAATTTCACCCCTCCACTTT. It specifies CASSEGGTRISPLHF. The chain uses TRBV2 and TRBJ1-6; D might be TRBD1 (6 bases). CDR1 and CDR2 from the germline V gene are SNHLY and FYNNEI. Between the trimmed V and J ends, which lost 1 base and 9 bases, there was a span of 13 bases. The CDR3 extends over 15 amino acids.